These 21 T cell receptor beta chains share one sample of origin, sequenced in a study of Ad26.COV2.S vaccination and SARS-CoV-2 variants. The repertoire was sequenced with immunoSEQ multiplex PCR; TCRdb's copy has only in-frame clones and lacks some. Of 350,000 to 500,000 clones in the sample, 89% are singletons; the top ten hold about 2.5%. Treatment: around 19 received Ad26.COV2.S at low or high dose, single or two shots; about 5 received placebo; per-sample allocation not given. Material that was analyzed had been drawn on day 63 after the first vaccine or placebo injection. Sequencing used peripheral blood, obtained in a trial of Ad26.COV2.S vaccine versus placebo. The receptors here all came from a person between 18 and 65 years old who received the Ad26.COV2.S COVID-19 vaccine or a placebo.

The chain couples TRBV7-3 to TRBJ2-2; 10 bases fit TRBD1. Trimming took 1 base from V and 6 from J; bases not matched to a gene: 5. Germline V gene sequence: CDR1 SGHTA, CDR2 FQGTGA. The CDR3 is 16 residues long. The CDR3 reads CASSLMPDRGPGELFF. In DNA form, the CDR3 reads TGTGCCAGCAGCTTAATGCCCGACAGGGGGCCCGGGGAGCTGTTTTTT.

This chain joins TRBV11-2 and TRBJ1-1, with D maybe TRBD1 (6 bases). CDR1 is SGHAT, CDR2 FQNNGV, per germline. The V end was cut by 0 bases, the J end by 3 bases, with 11 bases between. This CDR3 has 15 amino acids. CDR3 loop: CASSLDQGLDTEAFF. The CDR3, as DNA: TGTGCCAGCAGCTTAGATCAGGGGTTAGACACTGAAGCTTTCTTT.

This chain uses TRBV10-3 with TRBJ1-3, with D possibly matching TRBD1 (5 bases). The V and J ends lost 1 base and 3 bases respectively, with 10 bases between them. Germline loops: CDR1 ENHRY, CDR2 SYGVKD. The CDR3 covers 15 residues. In nucleotides, the CDR3 is TGTGCCATCAGTGAGTACCCAGGGCGTGGAAACACCATATATTTT. Residues: CAISEYPGRGNTIYF.

The gene calls are TRBV2 and TRBJ1-5, with 8 bases aligning to TRBD1. The CDR3 runs 15 residues. Germline values: CDR1 SNHLY, CDR2 FYNNEI. Trimming cost V 4 bases and J 3 bases; bases outside gene matches: 5. The CDR3 is CASSAQGAYNQPQHF. CDR3 DNA sequence: TGTGCCAGCAGTGCTCAGGGGGCTTACAATCAGCCCCAGCATTTT.

V and J are TRBV28 and TRBJ1-2, with D unresolved. Germline V lookup: CDR1 MDHEN, CDR2 SYDVKM. Between the trimmed V and J ends, which lost 1 base and 3 bases, there was a span of 15 bases. This CDR3 spans 16 amino acids. The CDR3 reads CASSLSHAILYYGYTF. The CDR3 nucleotides read TGTGCCAGCAGTTTATCACATGCGATTCTCTACTATGGCTACACCTTC.

This chain joins TRBV11-2 and TRBJ2-1, with 7 bases fitting TRBD2. The CDR3 length is 15 residues. CDR1 and CDR2 from the germline V gene are SGHAT and FQNNGV. Trimming cost V 3 bases and J 2 bases; bases outside gene matches: 4. CDR3 bases: TGTGCCAGCAGCTTCACGGGAGGAACCTACAATGAGCAGTTCTTC. It codes for CASSFTGGTYNEQFF.

This clone was counted many times. J is TRBJ2-7 and V is TRBV28; D is unclear. Germline CDR1 MDHEN, CDR2 SYDVKM. The CDR3 extends over 17 amino acids. Trimming cost V 2 bases and J 2 bases, with 19 bases left between them. Written as DNA, the CDR3 is TGTGCCAGCAGTTTAGGAGTGTGGGAAAGCCGTACCTACGAGCAGTACTTC. It specifies CASSLGVWESRTYEQYF.

V and J are TRBV6-2 or TRBV6-3 and TRBJ2-1, with D possibly being TRBD1 (6 bases). There are 16 residues in the CDR3. Per the germline V gene, CDR1 is MNHEY and CDR2 is SVGEGT. V dropped 2 bases and J dropped 9 bases, with 20 bases sitting between them. This CDR3 is CASSYGLGQGTAEQFF. The CDR3 nucleotides read TGTGCCAGCAGTTACGGTCTGGGGCAGGGGACGGCTGAGCAGTTCTTC.

This chain joins TRBV5-4 and TRBJ1-3; maybe TRBD1 (5 bases). This CDR3 has 14 residues. The germline CDR1 and CDR2 sequences are SGHNT and YYREEE (reference sequence). V lost 0 bases, J lost 2 bases, and 6 bases lay in between. The CDR3 DNA follows: TGTGCCAGCAGCTTGGGCAGGGCTGGAAACACCATATATTTT. Translating it yields CASSLGRAGNTIYF. Full variable domain (outside the CDR3, taken from reference TRBV5-4 and TRBJ1-3): ETGVTQSPTHLIKTRGQQVTLRCSSQSGHNTVSWYQQALGQGPQFIFQYYREEENGRGNFPPRFSGLQFPNYSSELNVNALELDDSALYLCASSLGRAGNTIYFGEGSWLTVV.

The V and J genes are TRBV27 and TRBJ2-1; tentatively, D is TRBD2 (5 bases). In germline, CDR1 is MNHEY, CDR2 SMNVEV (reference sequence). The V end was cut by 4 bases, the J end by 8 bases, with 9 bases between. The CDR3 loop spans 12 amino acids. The CDR3 bases are TGTGCCAGCAGTTATAGCGTCGATGAGCAGTTCTTC. Translating gives CASSYSVDEQFF.

This rearrangement joins TRBV4-3 to TRBJ2-2; D ambiguous. V lost 4 bases to trimming and J lost 8 bases, with 11 bases between them. Germline-derived CDR1 and CDR2 are LGHNA and YSLEER. CDR3 length: 13 residues. In nucleotides, the CDR3 is TGCGCCAGCAGCCTAGACCCTTGGGGGGAGCTGTTTTTT. Its translation: CASSLDPWGELFF.

The genes are TRBV19 and TRBJ1-5; perhaps TRBD1 as D (6 bases). The CDR3 length is 15 residues. Germline V CDR1 and CDR2: LNHDA, SQIVND (reference sequence). The germline V and J ends were trimmed by 5 bases and 3 bases, with 14 bases remaining between them. In DNA, the CDR3 is TGTGCCAGTAGTCCCATGACAGGTAACAATCAGCCCCAGCATTTT. It specifies CASSPMTGNNQPQHF.

CDR3 sequence reads: CASSYGPRGNQPQHF. CDR3 coding DNA: TGTGCCAGCAGTTACGGGCCGCGGGGGAATCAGCCCCAGCATTTT. The chain joins TRBV6-6 to TRBJ1-5, with TRBD1 as a possible D gene (5 bases). Trimming took off 2 bases at V and 4 bases at J, with 12 bases between the two ends. The germline V gene has CDR1 MNHNY and CDR2 SVGAGI (reference sequence). The CDR3 is 15 amino acids.

This clone was counted a single time. V and J are TRBV9 and TRBJ2-3, with D perhaps given as TRBD1 or TRBD2 (5 bases each). Germline V gives CDR1 SGDLS, CDR2 YYNGEE. V shed 0 bases and J shed 3 bases, with 14 bases lying between them. CDR3 size: 16 residues. For the CDR3, the DNA is TGTGCCAGCAGCGTAGAGGGGCAGGGACGAACAGATACGCAGTATTTT. Its protein is CASSVEGQGRTDTQYF.

The chain joins TRBV7-2 to TRBJ1-1; D remains unclear. This CDR3 has 15 amino acids. The germline gives CDR1 SGHTA, CDR2 FQGNSA. Trimming shortened V by 5 bases and J by 1 base, and 14 bases separated the two germline ends. The CDR3 loop is CASSQVSAGNTEAFF. In DNA form, the CDR3 reads TGTGCCAGCAGCCAAGTGTCCGCGGGGAACACTGAAGCTTTCTTT. The variable domain in full, completed from reference TRBV7-2 and TRBJ1-1, reads GAGVSQSPSNKVTEKGKDVELRCDPISGHTALYWYRQSLGQGLEFLIYFQGNSAPDKSGLPSDRFSAERTGGSVSTLTIQRTQQEDSAVYLCASSQVSAGNTEAFFGQGTRLTVV.

The rearrangement uses TRBV2 and TRBJ2-1; TRBD1 aligns across 7 bases. V shed 6 bases and J 4 bases; nucleotides not matched to a gene: 3. Per germline, CDR1 SNHLY and CDR2 FYNNEI. This CDR3 comprises 13 residues. The CDR3 loop is CASRGDSYNEQFF. CDR3 nucleotide sequence: TGTGCCAGCAGGGGGGACAGTTACAATGAGCAGTTCTTC.

This rearrangement joins TRBV30 to TRBJ2-1; a possible D gene is TRBD1 (6 bases). Germline lookup yields CDR1 GTSNPN and CDR2 SVGIG (reference sequence). V lost 4 bases and J lost 5, with 12 bases in between. This CDR3 contains 13 residues. The CDR3 nucleotides are TGTGCCTGGAACCCAGGGGTCCACAATGAGCAGTTCTTC. Its translation: CAWNPGVHNEQFF.

Note on this clone: Other DNA sequences of this sample code for an identical CDR3. V and J are TRBV11-1 and TRBJ2-1; 7 bases map to TRBD2. The germline CDR1 and CDR2 sequences are SGHAT and FQDESV (reference sequence). The CDR3 is 15 amino acids. The J segment lost 8 bases and the V segment lost 5 bases, leaving 12 bases of the junction unmatched. The CDR3 protein is CASSRRGRAFDEQFF. The CDR3 bases are TGTGCCAGCAGCCGCCGGGGGAGGGCCTTCGATGAGCAGTTCTTC.

The J gene is TRBJ1-2, the V gene TRBV29-1; 7 nucleotides align to TRBD1. This CDR3 spans 14 amino acids. Per the germline V gene, CDR1 is SQVTM and CDR2 is ANQGSEA. V lost 7 bases to trimming and J lost 1 base; unmatched junction nucleotides: 9. The CDR3 reads CSAWTGQDNYGYTF. The CDR3 nucleotides are TGCAGCGCTTGGACAGGACAGGATAACTATGGCTACACCTTC.

This chain links TRBV7-2 with TRBJ2-1; 8 positions match TRBD2. Trimming cost V 10 bases and J 4 bases; bases outside gene matches: 9. Germline CDR1 and CDR2: SGHTA and FQGNSA. The CDR3 spans 14 residues. Here the CDR3 DNA reads TGTGCCACCGCGCCCGGGGGGGCTTACAATGAGCAGTTCTTC. This codes for CATAPGGAYNEQFF.

This sequence joins TRBV6-2 or TRBV6-3 and TRBJ2-4; D is ambiguous. Trimming left V 4 bases short and J 5 bases short, with 6 bases between. Germline V gene data show CDR1 as MNHEY and CDR2 as SVGEGT. The CDR3 is made up of 12 amino acids. The CDR3 here is CASSFGQNIQYF. DNA of the CDR3: TGTGCCAGCAGTTTTGGCCAAAACATTCAGTACTTC.